A selection of T cell receptor beta chains follows, all from one sample in a study of CD8+ T cells in alopecia areata. Sequencing used immunoSEQ multiplex PCR; TCRdb keeps in-frame clones, though not all of them. The data show about 110,000 clones, approximately 54% seen once. The material sequenced was CD8+ T cells sorted from blood, taken at week 24, from a patient treated with tofacitinib. The source of these receptors is a human donor with alopecia areata. The CDR3 runs from the conserved cysteine through the conserved F or W. A D gene is named only where the DNA matches it firmly. Not every row has a clone size; where given, it reads once, few, many or a size class.

size: NA; D: NA; V: TRBV5-1; J: TRBJ2-1; CDR3: CASSLVPPQDEQFF; DNA: TGCGCCAGCAGCTTGGTCCCACCTCAGGATGAGCAGTTCTTC
size: NA; D: NA; V: TRBV6-6; J: TRBJ2-3; CDR3: CASSYSPSTDTQYF; DNA: TGTGCCAGCAGTTACTCACCTAGTACAGATACGCAGTATTTT
size: NA; D: NA; V: TRBV2; J: TRBJ2-1; CDR3: CASSVGGAYNEQFF; DNA: TGTGCCAGCAGTGTGGGCGGGGCCTACAATGAGCAGTTCTTC
size: few; D: TRBD1; V: TRBV4-2; J: TRBJ2-7; CDR3: CASSQGDSTTYEQYF; DNA: TGTGCCAGCAGCCAAGGGGACAGTACAACCTACGAGCAGTACTTC
size: NA; D: NA; V: TRBV19; J: TRBJ2-1; CDR3: CASSLTIKQGRAYNEQFF; DNA: TGTGCCAGTAGTCTAACAATCAAACAGGGAAGGGCTTACAATGAGCAGTTCTTC
size: NA; D: TRBD2; V: TRBV13; J: TRBJ2-3; CDR3: CASRYRTGGVDTQYF; DNA: TGTGCCAGCAGATACCGTACCGGGGGGGTGGATACGCAGTATTTT
size: few; D: NA; V: TRBV18; J: TRBJ1-1; CDR3: CASSFEWNTEAFF; DNA: TGTGCCAGCTCATTCGAGTGGAACACTGAAGCTTTCTTT
size: NA; D: TRBD2; V: TRBV4-2; J: TRBJ2-3; CDR3: CASRTSGGAPTDTQYF; DNA: TGTGCCAGCCGGACTAGCGGGGGGGCACCCACAGATACGCAGTATTTT
size: few; D: NA; V: TRBV27; J: TRBJ1-1; CDR3: CASSFMGVGTEAFF; DNA: TGTGCCAGCAGTTTTATGGGGGTAGGGACTGAAGCTTTCTTT
size: NA; D: NA; V: TRBV6-6; J: TRBJ2-3; CDR3: CASSPTGTTDTQYF; DNA: TGTGCCAGCAGTCCGACAGGCACCACAGATACGCAGTATTTT
size: NA; D: NA; V: TRBV27; J: TRBJ2-1; CDR3: CASSRGDEQFF; DNA: TGTGCCAGCAGTCGGGGCGATGAGCAGTTCTTC
size: NA; D: NA; V: TRBV5-6; J: TRBJ2-7; CDR3: CASSLWPTYEQYF; DNA: TGTGCCAGCAGCTTGTGGCCAACCTACGAGCAGTACTTC
size: NA; D: NA; V: TRBV2; J: TRBJ2-7; CDR3: CASSADGIYEQYF; DNA: TGTGCCAGCAGCGCTGACGGAATCTACGAGCAGTACTTC
size: NA; D: NA; V: TRBV5-4; J: TRBJ2-7; CDR3: CASSWQGTYEQYF; DNA: TGTGCCAGCAGCTGGCAAGGAACCTACGAGCAGTACTTC
size: few; D: TRBD1; V: TRBV28; J: TRBJ1-1; CDR3: CASSLRAGGLGAFF; DNA: TGTGCCAGCAGTTTACGTGCAGGGGGCTTAGGAGCTTTCTTT
size: NA; D: TRBD1; V: TRBV2; J: TRBJ1-5; CDR3: CASTVGQGGWQPQHF; DNA: TGTGCCAGCACAGTGGGACAGGGGGGGTGGCAGCCCCAGCATTTT
size: NA; D: TRBD2; V: TRBV7-9; J: TRBJ2-5; CDR3: CASSLSLSGGAGETQYF; DNA: TGTGCCAGCAGCTTAAGCCTGAGCGGGGGGGCCGGTGAGACCCAGTACTTC
size: once; D: NA; V: TRBV9; J: TRBJ1-1; CDR3: CASKSDRNTEAFF; DNA: TGTGCCAGCAAGAGCGATAGGAACACTGAAGCTTTCTTT
size: NA; D: NA; V: TRBV29-1; J: TRBJ2-5; CDR3: CSVEDLEEGVITTKTQYF; DNA: TGCAGCGTTGAAGACCTTGAAGAGGGGGTTATTACCACTAAGACCCAGTACTTC
size: NA; D: NA; V: TRBV27; J: TRBJ2-7; CDR3: CASSLDRSYEQYF; DNA: TGTGCCAGCAGTTTGGACAGAAGCTACGAGCAGTACTTC
size: NA; D: TRBD2; V: TRBV5-6; J: TRBJ2-3; CDR3: CASSSRGLAKADTQYF; DNA: TGTGCCAGCAGCTCTCGCGGACTAGCAAAAGCAGATACGCAGTATTTT
size: NA; D: NA; V: TRBV6-5; J: TRBJ2-5; CDR3: CASSVTGMLETQYF; DNA: TGTGCCAGCAGTGTTACAGGGATGTTGGAGACCCAGTACTTC
size: NA; D: NA; V: TRBV5-6; J: TRBJ2-7; CDR3: CASSYQTVSYEQYF; DNA: TGTGCCAGCAGCTACCAGACAGTCTCCTACGAGCAGTACTTC
size: few; D: NA; V: TRBV2; J: TRBJ1-1; CDR3: CASSERGVGTEAFF; DNA: TGTGCCAGCAGTGAGCGAGGGGTGGGGACTGAAGCTTTCTTT
size: NA; D: TRBD1; V: TRBV6-5; J: TRBJ1-1; CDR3: CASSQGVAEAFF; DNA: TGTGCCAGCAGTCAGGGGGTGGCTGAAGCTTTCTTT
size: NA; D: TRBD2; V: TRBV5-6; J: TRBJ2-1; CDR3: CASSSPGGGLNEQFF; DNA: TGTGCCAGCAGCTCCCCGGGCGGGGGGCTTAATGAGCAGTTCTTC
size: NA; D: NA; V: TRBV19; J: TRBJ2-3; CDR3: CASSIVRSETDTQYF; DNA: TGTGCCAGTAGTATAGTCAGGAGCGAAACAGATACGCAGTATTTT
size: few; D: NA; V: TRBV6-5; J: TRBJ1-5; CDR3: CASSPTLDRAQPQHF; DNA: TGTGCCAGCAGTCCGACCCTGGACAGAGCTCAGCCCCAGCATTTT